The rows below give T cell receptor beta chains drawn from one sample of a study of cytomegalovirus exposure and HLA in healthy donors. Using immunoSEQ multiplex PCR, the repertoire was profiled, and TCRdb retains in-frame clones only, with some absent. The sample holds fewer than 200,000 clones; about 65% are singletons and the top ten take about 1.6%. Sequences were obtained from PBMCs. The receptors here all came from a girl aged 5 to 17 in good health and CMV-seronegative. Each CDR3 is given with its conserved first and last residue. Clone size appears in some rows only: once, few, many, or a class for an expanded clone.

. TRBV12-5 CASGLGSNSPLHF
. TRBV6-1 CASSGWGVSYNSPLHF
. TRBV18 CASSRGEAPLSRAFF
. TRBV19 CASSGGGSSYNSPLHF
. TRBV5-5 CASSFSDITEQFF
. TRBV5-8 CASSPPLGRGVPKPLEQYF
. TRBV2 CASSTPPGQGQYNSPLHF
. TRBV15 CATSTVRGTAFNQPQHF
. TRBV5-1 CASSSTDYPLDTQYF
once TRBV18 CASSPPSWAPSGGKYNEQFF
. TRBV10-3 CAISDLDRTGNTIYF
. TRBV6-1 CASGQVYTDTQYF
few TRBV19 CASRSPATTDTYGYTF
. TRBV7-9 CASRGGGGRTDTQYF
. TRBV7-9 CASSLQGAPNTEAFF
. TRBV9 CASSVGGVGFNYGYTF
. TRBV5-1 CASSSLGDSGNTIYF
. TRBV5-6 CASSSRGAPGYNQPQHF
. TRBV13 CASSSQMNTEAFF
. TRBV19 CASSIYYGYTF
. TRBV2 CASADDEATAGPQYF
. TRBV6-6 CASSSGQGVFGTEAFF
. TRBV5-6 CASSLRTGRNSPLHF
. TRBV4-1 CASSYVLSNTEAFF
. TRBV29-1 CSVETIMPGVYYEQYF
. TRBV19 CASREDRRRSSYNSPLHF
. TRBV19 CASSIKGAPSGYTF
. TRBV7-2 CASSYTAQGTNTEAFF
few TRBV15 CATSRDRAEAFF
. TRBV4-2 CASSQDRSGGSTDTQYF
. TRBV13 CASSQATAYGYTF
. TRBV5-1 CASSTGQPQHF
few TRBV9 CASSVAWAGGQETQYF
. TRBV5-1 CASSLAEGDQPQHF
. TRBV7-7 CASSLDSNQPQHF
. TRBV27 CASSLRYSLTYNEQFF
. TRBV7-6 CASSLDQSRQPQHF
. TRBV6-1 CGSGGEYEQYF
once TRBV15 CATSRGPGTEAFF
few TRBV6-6 CASSYTGQGEAFF
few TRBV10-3 CAISESRDRGRDEQFF
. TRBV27 CASSLSAGQGALNGYTF
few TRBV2 CASSLSGATNTGELFF
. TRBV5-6 CASSLAGNTEAFF
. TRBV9 CASSGGGNSYNSPLHF
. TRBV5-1 CASSLNQGDEQYF
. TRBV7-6 CASSSLSQETQYF
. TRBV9 CASSVRDRVNEETQYF
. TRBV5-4 CASSSGGHQPQHF
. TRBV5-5 CASSSTGVRPEAFF
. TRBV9 CASSVGGSTYEQYF
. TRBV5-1 CASSLGLTGHTEAFF
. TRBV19 CASRDRPQGLTGELFF